Listed below are T cell receptor beta chains from one sample, sequenced in a study of T cell responses to AZD1222 COVID-19 vaccine. Only in-frame clones appear in the TCRdb table, and some are missing; sequencing was by immunoSEQ multiplex PCR. The sample holds 100,000 to 150,000 clones, roughly 88% seen once. Sequencing used peripheral blood, obtained on day 0 of MenACWY control vaccination. The receptor set was obtained from an adult in good health. CDR3s include the opening cysteine and the closing phenylalanine or tryptophan. Each record gives: J gene, clone size, D gene, V gene, CDR3 DNA, CDR3 protein. The D gene is left open where the match is weak. Where a row states a size, it is once, few, many or the class of an expanded clone; other rows omit it.

j_call: TRBJ2-1
clone_size: -
d_call: -
v_call: TRBV5-1
cdr3_nt: TGCGCCAGCAGCTTGGCATCCGCTCTATACAATGAGCAGTTCTTC
cdr3_aa: CASSLASALYNEQFF

j_call: TRBJ1-6
clone_size: few
d_call: -
v_call: TRBV4-2
cdr3_nt: TGTGCCAGCAGCCAAGGGACGGAGAATTCACCCCTCCACTTT
cdr3_aa: CASSQGTENSPLHF

j_call: TRBJ1-1
clone_size: -
d_call: TRBD1
v_call: TRBV28
cdr3_nt: TGTGCCAGCAGATGGGGGGACAGGACCTACACTGAAGCTTTCTTT
cdr3_aa: CASRWGDRTYTEAFF

j_call: TRBJ2-4
clone_size: once
d_call: TRBD1
v_call: TRBV6-6
cdr3_nt: TGTGCCAGCAGCGACAGGGTCGTAGCCAAAAACATTCAGTACTTC
cdr3_aa: CASSDRVVAKNIQYF

j_call: TRBJ2-7
clone_size: -
d_call: -
v_call: TRBV5-5
cdr3_nt: TGTGCCAGCAGCCTACTGACAGCTACCCCAACGGAGCAGTACTTC
cdr3_aa: CASSLLTATPTEQYF

j_call: TRBJ1-2
clone_size: -
d_call: -
v_call: TRBV23-1
cdr3_nt: TGCGCCAGCAGTCGAGACCTCGGGCCCCTTGGCGGCTACACCTTC
cdr3_aa: CASSRDLGPLGGYTF

j_call: TRBJ1-5
clone_size: -
d_call: -
v_call: TRBV6-4
cdr3_nt: TGTGCCAGCCAGCTCTATAGGAGGGTTGGTAGGAGCAATCAGCCCCAGCATTTT
cdr3_aa: CASQLYRRVGRSNQPQHF

j_call: TRBJ2-7
clone_size: few
d_call: -
v_call: TRBV6-1
cdr3_nt: TGTGCCAGCAGTGAGGGCAGGCTTTTCTACGAGCAGTACTTC
cdr3_aa: CASSEGRLFYEQYF

j_call: TRBJ2-5
clone_size: -
d_call: -
v_call: TRBV28
cdr3_nt: TGTGCGGCAACTCGGGGAGAGACCCAGTACTTC
cdr3_aa: CAATRGETQYF

j_call: TRBJ2-7
clone_size: -
d_call: TRBD2
v_call: TRBV7-9
cdr3_nt: TGTGCCAGCAGCTTAGGGTCTAGCGGGACCTACGAGCAGTACTTC
cdr3_aa: CASSLGSSGTYEQYF

j_call: TRBJ1-2
clone_size: -
d_call: -
v_call: TRBV19
cdr3_nt: TGTGCCACCGCGACAGCCATCTATGGCTACACCTTC
cdr3_aa: CATATAIYGYTF

j_call: TRBJ1-1
clone_size: -
d_call: -
v_call: TRBV2
cdr3_nt: TGTGCCAGCAGTGATTCGGCAGCCGACTTTGGGACTGAAGCTTTCTTT
cdr3_aa: CASSDSAADFGTEAFF

j_call: TRBJ1-2
clone_size: -
d_call: -
v_call: TRBV6-5
cdr3_nt: TGTGCCAGCAGTTACTCGTTCTCGTCCTATGGCTACACCTTC
cdr3_aa: CASSYSFSSYGYTF

j_call: TRBJ1-1
clone_size: -
d_call: -
v_call: TRBV27
cdr3_nt: TGTGCCAGCAGGGTGAACACTGAAGCTTTCTTT
cdr3_aa: CASRVNTEAFF

j_call: TRBJ1-1
clone_size: -
d_call: -
v_call: TRBV27
cdr3_nt: TGTGCCAGCAGCCAGACAGGGAACACTGAAGCTTTCTTT
cdr3_aa: CASSQTGNTEAFF

j_call: TRBJ1-2
clone_size: -
d_call: -
v_call: TRBV5-5
cdr3_nt: TGTGCCAGCATCCCAAATCGACAGCCAACTAGCTATGGCTACACCTTC
cdr3_aa: CASIPNRQPTSYGYTF

j_call: TRBJ1-6
clone_size: few
d_call: -
v_call: TRBV28
cdr3_nt: TGTGCCAGCAGTTTCCCGGGCCATAAAAATTCACCCCTCCACTTT
cdr3_aa: CASSFPGHKNSPLHF

j_call: TRBJ1-5
clone_size: -
d_call: TRBD1
v_call: TRBV19
cdr3_nt: TGTGCCACCCAACTGGGCGGTGTAGGGACAGGGAATCAGCCCCAGCATTTT
cdr3_aa: CATQLGGVGTGNQPQHF

j_call: TRBJ2-5
clone_size: -
d_call: -
v_call: TRBV7-9
cdr3_nt: TGTGCCAGCAGCCCCCTGTGGCAAGAGACCCAGTACTTC
cdr3_aa: CASSPLWQETQYF

j_call: TRBJ1-2
clone_size: -
d_call: TRBD1
v_call: TRBV7-9
cdr3_nt: TGTGCCGGAGCCCCGGGACAGGGGGCTGGTGGCTACACCTTC
cdr3_aa: CAGAPGQGAGGYTF

j_call: TRBJ2-1
clone_size: few
d_call: TRBD2
v_call: TRBV4-1
cdr3_nt: TGCGCCAGCAGCCAAGTTAGCGGGAGGCAGAATGAGCAGTTCTTC
cdr3_aa: CASSQVSGRQNEQFF

j_call: TRBJ2-1
clone_size: -
d_call: -
v_call: TRBV28
cdr3_nt: TGTGCCAGCAGTCAACCCACGGTTCGGCAGTTCTTC
cdr3_aa: CASSQPTVRQFF

j_call: TRBJ1-5
clone_size: -
d_call: -
v_call: TRBV6-1
cdr3_nt: TGTGCCAGCAGTGAAGCGCTCACAGGGAATCAGCCCCAGCATTTT
cdr3_aa: CASSEALTGNQPQHF

j_call: TRBJ2-5
clone_size: -
d_call: -
v_call: TRBV4-1
cdr3_nt: TGCGCCAGCAGTGGCAGGAGTCGCCAAGAGACCCAGTACTTC
cdr3_aa: CASSGRSRQETQYF

j_call: TRBJ1-4
clone_size: -
d_call: -
v_call: TRBV7-8
cdr3_nt: TGTGCCAGCAGCTCTGCGGGTTCAACTAATGAAAAACTGTTTTTT
cdr3_aa: CASSSAGSTNEKLFF

j_call: TRBJ1-5
clone_size: -
d_call: -
v_call: TRBV19
cdr3_nt: TGTGCCGTCGCGGGGGGACAAAATAGCAATCAGCCCCAGCATTTT
cdr3_aa: CAVAGGQNSNQPQHF

j_call: TRBJ1-6
clone_size: -
d_call: -
v_call: TRBV27
cdr3_nt: TGTGCCAGCAGTTGGACCGCCAGCCCAAATTCACCCCTCCACTTT
cdr3_aa: CASSWTASPNSPLHF

j_call: TRBJ1-4
clone_size: -
d_call: -
v_call: TRBV19
cdr3_nt: TGTGCCACCAAAACCAGGGGATGGATTAATGAAAAACTGTTTTTT
cdr3_aa: CATKTRGWINEKLFF

j_call: TRBJ2-2
clone_size: -
d_call: -
v_call: TRBV29-1
cdr3_nt: TGCAGCCCTGGGGGCGGATGGCGCCGGGGGTCGACCGGGGAGCTGTTTTTT
cdr3_aa: CSPGGGWRRGSTGELFF

j_call: TRBJ2-2
clone_size: -
d_call: -
v_call: TRBV19
cdr3_nt: TGTGCCAGTAGGTCCTCGGGACACATTAACACCGGGGAGCTGTTTTTT
cdr3_aa: CASRSSGHINTGELFF

j_call: TRBJ1-1
clone_size: -
d_call: -
v_call: TRBV3-1/TRBV3-2
cdr3_nt: TGTGCCAGCAGCCCAGCGGGACACATGAACACTGAAGCTTTCTTT
cdr3_aa: CASSPAGHMNTEAFF

j_call: TRBJ1-1
clone_size: -
d_call: -
v_call: TRBV5-1
cdr3_nt: TGCGCCAGCAGCTTGGACTGGGCCACTGAAGCTTTCTTT
cdr3_aa: CASSLDWATEAFF

j_call: TRBJ2-7
clone_size: -
d_call: -
v_call: TRBV27
cdr3_nt: TGTGCCAGCAGTTTACCCCCATTGCGGGGCGCGTATGAGCAGTACTTC
cdr3_aa: CASSLPPLRGAYEQYF

j_call: TRBJ1-1
clone_size: -
d_call: -
v_call: TRBV14
cdr3_nt: TGTGCCAGCAGCCAAGGGGCGCCCCCTGAAGCTTTCTTT
cdr3_aa: CASSQGAPPEAFF

j_call: TRBJ1-2
clone_size: -
d_call: -
v_call: TRBV15
cdr3_nt: TGTGCCACCAGCAGAGACCTCGGTGGGGAGAACTATGGCTACACCTTC
cdr3_aa: CATSRDLGGENYGYTF

j_call: TRBJ2-1
clone_size: -
d_call: TRBD2
v_call: TRBV20-1
cdr3_nt: TGCAGTGCTAGTGCGGGGGGGCCGGGAAATGAGCAGTTCTTC
cdr3_aa: CSASAGGPGNEQFF

j_call: TRBJ1-4
clone_size: -
d_call: -
v_call: TRBV25-1
cdr3_nt: TGTGCCAGCTTTGGGACCTCCTTTTTTAATGAAAAACTGTTTTTT
cdr3_aa: CASFGTSFFNEKLFF

j_call: TRBJ2-5
clone_size: -
d_call: TRBD2
v_call: TRBV29-1
cdr3_nt: TGCAGCGTTGGGACTAGCGGGAGAGCGCAGACCCAGTACTTC
cdr3_aa: CSVGTSGRAQTQYF

j_call: TRBJ1-5
clone_size: -
d_call: -
v_call: TRBV19
cdr3_nt: TGTGCCAGTACCCTCACAGCGTATGGCGGCAATCAGCCCCAGCATTTT
cdr3_aa: CASTLTAYGGNQPQHF

j_call: TRBJ1-1
clone_size: -
d_call: -
v_call: TRBV28
cdr3_nt: TGTGCCAGCAGTTTTGCAGGGTCGAACACTGAAGCTTTCTTT
cdr3_aa: CASSFAGSNTEAFF

j_call: TRBJ1-5
clone_size: -
d_call: -
v_call: TRBV19
cdr3_nt: TGTGCCAGTAGTATTGGCAGGGGCAATCAGCCCCAGCATTTT
cdr3_aa: CASSIGRGNQPQHF

j_call: TRBJ2-3
clone_size: -
d_call: TRBD1
v_call: TRBV4-3
cdr3_nt: TGCGCCAGCAGCCAAGGGGACAGATCTAGCACAGATACGCAGTATTTT
cdr3_aa: CASSQGDRSSTDTQYF

j_call: TRBJ1-1
clone_size: once
d_call: TRBD1
v_call: TRBV12-3/TRBV12-4
cdr3_nt: TGTGCCAGCAGCCTCAGGGGGACTGAAGCTTTCTTT
cdr3_aa: CASSLRGTEAFF

j_call: TRBJ1-2
clone_size: -
d_call: -
v_call: TRBV24-1
cdr3_nt: TGTGCCACCAGTGGCCCCACCACAGGGACCTATGGCTACACCTTC
cdr3_aa: CATSGPTTGTYGYTF

j_call: TRBJ2-1
clone_size: -
d_call: TRBD1
v_call: TRBV6-1
cdr3_nt: TGTGCCAGCAGTGATTTGGACAGGAGCTACAATGAGCAGTTCTTC
cdr3_aa: CASSDLDRSYNEQFF

j_call: TRBJ2-6
clone_size: -
d_call: -
v_call: TRBV5-1
cdr3_nt: TGCGCCAGCCTTCCCGGCTCTGGGGCCAACGTCCTGACTTTC
cdr3_aa: CASLPGSGANVLTF

j_call: TRBJ2-5
clone_size: -
d_call: -
v_call: TRBV6-1
cdr3_nt: TGTGCCAGCAGTGAATCTTGGGGGGTTGGGGAGACCCAGTACTTC
cdr3_aa: CASSESWGVGETQYF

j_call: TRBJ1-2
clone_size: -
d_call: -
v_call: TRBV15
cdr3_nt: TGTGCCACCAGCAGAGACAGGAGTCAAAATGGCTACACCTTC
cdr3_aa: CATSRDRSQNGYTF

j_call: TRBJ1-2
clone_size: -
d_call: -
v_call: TRBV5-1
cdr3_nt: TGCGCCAGCAGCTTGGGTTTGAACTATGGCTACACCTTC
cdr3_aa: CASSLGLNYGYTF

j_call: TRBJ1-5
clone_size: -
d_call: -
v_call: TRBV7-2
cdr3_nt: TGTGCCAGCAGCTTAGAACTACAGGGTGGTAATCAGCCCCAGCATTTT
cdr3_aa: CASSLELQGGNQPQHF

j_call: TRBJ2-7
clone_size: -
d_call: -
v_call: TRBV2
cdr3_nt: TGTGCCAGCAGTGGAGCGGCCTCCTACGAGCAGTACTTC
cdr3_aa: CASSGAASYEQYF

j_call: TRBJ1-3
clone_size: -
d_call: -
v_call: TRBV18
cdr3_nt: TGTGCCAGCTCACAGGGGACACCTGGAAACACCATATATTTT
cdr3_aa: CASSQGTPGNTIYF

j_call: TRBJ1-6
clone_size: -
d_call: -
v_call: TRBV3-1/TRBV3-2
cdr3_nt: TGTGCCAGCAGACGAGACAGGCTCAATAATAATTCACCCCTCCACTTT
cdr3_aa: CASRRDRLNNNSPLHF